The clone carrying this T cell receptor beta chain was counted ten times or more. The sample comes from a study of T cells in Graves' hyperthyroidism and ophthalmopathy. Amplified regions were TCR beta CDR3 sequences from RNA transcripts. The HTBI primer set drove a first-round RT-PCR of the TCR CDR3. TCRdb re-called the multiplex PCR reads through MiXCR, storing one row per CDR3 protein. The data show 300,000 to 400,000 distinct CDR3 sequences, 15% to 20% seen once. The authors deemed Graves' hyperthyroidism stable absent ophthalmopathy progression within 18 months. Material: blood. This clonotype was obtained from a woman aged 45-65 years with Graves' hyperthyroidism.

DNA for the CDR3: TGCAGTGCTAGAAGTCAGGAGGATCAGCCCCAGCATTTT. This codes for CSARSQEDQPQHF. The rearrangement links TRBV20-1 to TRBJ1-5; D gene uncertain. V was trimmed by 2 bases and J by 5 bases, leaving 10 bases between them. CDR1 is DFQATT, CDR2 SNEGSKA, per germline (reference sequence). The CDR3 totals 13 residues.